One and the same sample provided the 12 T cell receptor beta chains below, sequenced in a study of T cells in Graves' hyperthyroidism and ophthalmopathy. RNA transcripts yielded amplified TCR beta CDR3 regions. First-round RT-PCR of the TCR CDR3 relied on the HTBI primer set. TCRdb re-analysed the multiplex PCR reads in MiXCR, keeping a single row per CDR3 protein. The sample gives about 550,000 distinct CDR3 sequences, around 21% of which show up once; around 27% is in the top ten. The sequenced sample consisted of blood. Receptors originate from a man younger than 35 with Graves' hyperthyroidism.

About this clonotype itself: A much larger clone lies one base from this, so it may be a read error. The chain links TRBV30 to TRBJ1-2; TRBD1 is a possible D gene (5 bases). This CDR3 is 15 amino acids long. Germline V gives CDR1 GTSNPN, CDR2 SVGIG (reference sequence). The CDR3 here is CTWSPPGREDYGYTF. The DNA of the CDR3 is TGTACCTGGTCCCCCCCGGGACGGGAGGACTATGGCTACACCTTC.

A remark on this clonotype: The conserved final phenylalanine or tryptophan is absent from the CDR3, which likely points to a read error. V usage is TRBV20-1 and J usage is TRBJ2-7; weak D call: TRBD1 (5 bases). The V end was cut by 3 bases, the J end by 0 bases, with 6 bases between. Per the germline V gene, CDR1 is DFQATT and CDR2 is SNEGSKA (reference sequence). The CDR3 contains 12 residues. The CDR3 here is CSARTVSYEQYY. CDR3 in DNA: TGCAGTGCTAGGACAGTCTCCTACGAGCAGTACTAC.

This clonotype occurred many times. This chain connects TRBV12-3 or TRBV12-4 to TRBJ1-2; D uncertain. Trimming removed 2 bases from V and 2 bases from J, with 3 bases in between. The CDR3 extends over 12 amino acids. In DNA, the CDR3 is TGTGCCAGCAGTTTAAACAACTATGGCTACACCTTC. It specifies CASSLNNYGYTF.

In this sample, this clonotype turned up many times. V is TRBV7-9 and J is TRBJ1-1; 8 bases line up with TRBD1. The CDR3 is made up of 16 amino acids. CDR1 is SEHNR and CDR2 is FQNEAQ in the germline V gene (reference sequence). The V segment lost 3 bases and the J segment 4 bases; nucleotides outside the gene matches: 10. CDR3 DNA sequence: TGTGCCAGCAGCTTCATCCGGGACAGGTCTGTCACTGAAGCTTTCTTT. This translates into CASSFIRDRSVTEAFF.

This rearrangement joins TRBV2 to TRBJ1-1, with 7 nucleotides matching TRBD1. This CDR3 spans 15 amino acids. V shed 6 bases, J shed 0 bases, and the junction held 7 bases outside the gene matches. Per the germline V gene, CDR1 is SNHLY and CDR2 is FYNNEI. In DNA form, the CDR3 reads TGTGCCAGCAGAGACAGGGAACTCTTGAACACTGAAGCTTTCTTT. The encoded protein is CASRDRELLNTEAFF. The complete variable domain, with remaining parts taken from reference TRBV2 and TRBJ1-1, reads EPEVTQTPSHQVTQMGQEVILRCVPISNHLYFYWYRQILGQKVEFLVSFYNNEISEKSEIFDDQFSVERPDGSNFTLKIRSTKLEDSAMYFCASRDRELLNTEAFFGQGTRLTVV.

This clonotype was counted many times. V gene TRBV30 combines with J gene TRBJ2-5; D possibly corresponds to TRBD2 (5 bases). V gave up 4 bases and J gave up 0 bases, with 9 bases separating them. The CDR3 totals 13 residues. Germline CDR1 GTSNPN, CDR2 SVGIG (reference sequence). The CDR3 DNA reads TGTGCCTGGAAGTCCGGGAACCAAGAGACCCAGTACTTC. As protein: CAWKSGNQETQYF.

This clonotype was counted once. The CDR3 DNA reads TGTGCCAGCAGACGAACCAGGGAAGGAGGAGGCTACACCTTC. Amino acid sequence: CASRRTREGGGYTF. The V gene is TRBV12-3 or TRBV12-4, the J gene TRBJ1-2; tentative D call: TRBD1 (5 bases). The CDR3 totals 14 residues. V was shortened by 6 bases and J by 8 bases, with 19 bases between the two germline ends.

V usage is TRBV10-3 and J usage is TRBJ2-2; perhaps TRBD2 as D (5 bases). V lost 10 bases and J 0 bases, leaving 12 bases between the germline ends. Looked up from germline, CDR1 is ENHRY and CDR2 is SYGVKD. CDR3 length: 14 amino acids. The CDR3 here is CATRGDANTGELFF. CDR3 bases: TGTGCCACCCGGGGAGACGCGAACACCGGGGAGCTGTTTTTT.

This clonotype was seen at least ten times. The chain combines TRBV6-1 with TRBJ2-5, with D maybe TRBD2 (6 bases). Germline V gene sequence: CDR1 MNHNS, CDR2 SASEGT. The CDR3 is 14 amino acids. Trimming removed 2 bases from V and 2 bases from J, with 9 bases in between. CDR3 region: CASSERDLQETQYF. DNA for the CDR3: TGTGCCAGCAGTGAAAGGGACTTACAAGAGACCCAGTACTTC.

This clonotype was seen at least ten times. The J gene is TRBJ1-5, the V gene TRBV28, with TRBD1 matching 7 bases. Trimming removed 5 bases from V and 9 bases from J; junction bases left unmatched: 13. CDR1 is MDHEN, CDR2 SYDVKM, per germline. The CDR3 extends over 15 amino acids. CDR3 coding DNA: TGTGCCAGCAGTCCTCCGGGACAGCTCAGTGGGCCCCAGCATTTT. Translating it yields CASSPPGQLSGPQHF.

This chain connects TRBV27 to TRBJ1-5; D not certain. V lost 7 bases and J 4 bases, leaving 17 bases between the germline ends. Germline CDR1 is MNHEY and CDR2 is SMNVEV (reference sequence). The CDR3 runs 15 residues. The CDR3: CASKESGPKNQPQHF. CDR3 in DNA: TGTGCCAGCAAAGAATCGGGCCCTAAGAATCAGCCCCAGCATTTT.

The sample holds many counts of this clonotype. The CDR3 region has the DNA TGTGCCAGCAGTTTAACAAGGGGCCTTGCGGGGACTGAAGCTTTCTTT. Translated: CASSLTRGLAGTEAFF. The rearrangement links TRBV27 to TRBJ1-1; weak D call: TRBD1 (5 bases). Germline V gene sequence: CDR1 MNHEY, CDR2 SMNVEV (reference sequence). With 2 bases removed from V and 5 bases from J, the gap between germline ends came to 18 bases. The length of the CDR3 is 16 residues.